This T cell receptor (beta chain) originates from a study of T cells in Graves' hyperthyroidism and ophthalmopathy. This clonotype was counted between two and nine times. Clinical symptoms, serum thyroxine, TRAb, thyroid ultrasound and orbital computed tomography established diagnosis. Cells are PBMCs isolated from roughly 9.3 ml of fresh blood. Amplified TCR beta CDR3 regions came from RNA transcripts. When the TCR CDR3 underwent first-round RT-PCR, the HTBI primer set was used. TCRdb independently ran MiXCR on the multiplex PCR reads; one entry per CDR3 protein. In the table there are about 320,000 distinct CDR3 sequences, approximately 16% of which are singletons. Looked up from germline, CDR1 is KGHSH and CDR2 is LQKENI. Trimming stripped 6 bases from V and 0 bases from J, with 15 bases between. The CDR3 is 15 amino acids.

The sample comprised blood. The receptor was isolated from a man under 40 with Graves' hyperthyroidism. V usage is TRBV18 and J usage is TRBJ2-7; D is perhaps TRBD1 or TRBD2 (5 bases each). CDR3 protein: CASSIGEISSYEQYF. CDR3 in DNA: TGTGCCAGCTCGATAGGGGAGATCAGCTCCTACGAGCAGTACTTC.